This T cell receptor beta chain emerged from a study of control samples from healthy donors and cancer patients. This table comes from immunoSEQ multiplex PCR, and its TCRdb copy is limited to in-frame clones, with some not included. Of 52,000 or so clones in the sample, 94% were seen once. Germline V CDR1 and CDR2: LGHDT, YNNKEL (reference sequence). With 6 bases clipped from V and 0 bases from J, the junction kept 8 bases outside the gene matches. The CDR3 runs 16 residues. The TCR sequence derives from a young man in good health. The sample comprised blood. This chain joins TRBV3-1 (or the pseudogene TRBV3-2) and TRBJ2-7; 10 nucleotides line up with TRBD1. CDR3 nucleotides: TGTGCCAGCAGTTCTCCGGGACAGGGGACCTCCTACGAGCAGTACTTC. Amino acids: CASSSPGQGTSYEQYF.